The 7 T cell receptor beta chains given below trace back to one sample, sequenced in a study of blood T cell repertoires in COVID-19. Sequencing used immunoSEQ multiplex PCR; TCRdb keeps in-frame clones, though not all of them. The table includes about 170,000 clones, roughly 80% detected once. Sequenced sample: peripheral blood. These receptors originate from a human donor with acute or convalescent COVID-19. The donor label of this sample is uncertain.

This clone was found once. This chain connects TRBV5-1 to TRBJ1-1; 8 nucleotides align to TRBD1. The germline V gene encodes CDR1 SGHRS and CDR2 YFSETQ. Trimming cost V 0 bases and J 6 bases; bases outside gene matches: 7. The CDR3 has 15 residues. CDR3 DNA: TGCGCCAGCAGCTTGGAACAGGGGGGAAACGCTGAAGCTTTCTTT. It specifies CASSLEQGGNAEAFF.

The CDR3 nucleotides are TGTGCCAGCAGCCGAGGGACTAGCGGTGGGAAAAACATTCAGTACTTC. This encodes CASSRGTSGGKNIQYF. The genes are TRBV5-8 and TRBJ2-4, with 11 nucleotides matching TRBD2. Looked up from germline, CDR1 is SGHTS and CDR2 is YDEGEE. This CDR3 has 16 amino acids. V lost 4 bases, J lost 4 bases, and 7 bases stayed unmatched.

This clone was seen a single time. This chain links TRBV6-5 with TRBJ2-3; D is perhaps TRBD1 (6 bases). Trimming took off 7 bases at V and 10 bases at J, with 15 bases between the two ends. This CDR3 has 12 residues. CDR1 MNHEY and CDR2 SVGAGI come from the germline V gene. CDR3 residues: CASTNREGAQYF. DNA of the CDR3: TGTGCCAGCACCAACAGGGAAGGGGCGCAGTATTTT.

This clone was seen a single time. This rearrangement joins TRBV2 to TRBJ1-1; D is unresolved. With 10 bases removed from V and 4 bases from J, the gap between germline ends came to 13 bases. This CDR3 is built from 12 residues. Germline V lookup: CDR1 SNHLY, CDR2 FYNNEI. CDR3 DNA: TGTGCCACCGCTTTGCGGAGCACTGAAGCTTTCTTT. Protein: CATALRSTEAFF.

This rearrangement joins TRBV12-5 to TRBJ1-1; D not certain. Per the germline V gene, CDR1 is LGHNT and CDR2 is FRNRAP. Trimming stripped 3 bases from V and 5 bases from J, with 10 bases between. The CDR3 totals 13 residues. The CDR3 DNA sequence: TGTGCTAGTGGTTTAGCCTACGGTACTGAAGCTTTCTTT. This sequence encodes CASGLAYGTEAFF.

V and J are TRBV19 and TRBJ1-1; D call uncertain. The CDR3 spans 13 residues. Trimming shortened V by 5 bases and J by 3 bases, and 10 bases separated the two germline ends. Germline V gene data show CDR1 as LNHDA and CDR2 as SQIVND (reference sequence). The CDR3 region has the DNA TGTGCCAGTAGTCCCCCGAGTTACACTGAAGCTTTCTTT. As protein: CASSPPSYTEAFF.

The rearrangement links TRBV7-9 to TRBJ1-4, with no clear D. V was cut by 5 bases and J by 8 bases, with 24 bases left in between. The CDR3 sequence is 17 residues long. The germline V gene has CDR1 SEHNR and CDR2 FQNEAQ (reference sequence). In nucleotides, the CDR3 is TGTGCCAGCAGCCGGACTATGCTGGGTGGGGAATGGGAAAAACTGTTTTTT. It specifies CASSRTMLGGEWEKLFF.